This TCR beta chain was identified in a study of cytomegalovirus exposure and HLA in healthy donors. Overall study results and limits: In a later analysis, a missense DCLRE1C variant was linked to TCR beta V- and J-gene trimming. In a later analysis, compared with equally common non-associated chains, HLA-associated beta chains were more expanded. Sequencing depth across donors, presence/absence analyses assumed, was roughly uniform. Accurate prediction of most subjects' HLA-A and HLA-B alleles from TCR beta sequences was reported.

The PCR employed 60 Vbeta primers together with 13 Jbeta primers. Produced via immunoSEQ multiplex PCR; TCRdb's table is partial and in-frame only. This table has roughly 160,000 clones, roughly 85% appearing once. The CDR3 covers 16 residues. Germline V lookup: CDR1 SGHRS, CDR2 YFSETQ. J lost 2 bases, V lost 1 base, and 3 bases had no gene match. As to this clone: Its antigen is currently unknown.

The TCR originated in a man between 25 and 39 years old in good health and CMV-seronegative. Sample: PBMCs. The chain recombines TRBV5-1 with TRBJ2-1, with 10 nucleotides matching TRBD2. In DNA, the CDR3 is TGCGCCAGCAGCTTGACTAGCGGGAAGACCTACAATGAGCAGTTCTTC. Translated: CASSLTSGKTYNEQFF.